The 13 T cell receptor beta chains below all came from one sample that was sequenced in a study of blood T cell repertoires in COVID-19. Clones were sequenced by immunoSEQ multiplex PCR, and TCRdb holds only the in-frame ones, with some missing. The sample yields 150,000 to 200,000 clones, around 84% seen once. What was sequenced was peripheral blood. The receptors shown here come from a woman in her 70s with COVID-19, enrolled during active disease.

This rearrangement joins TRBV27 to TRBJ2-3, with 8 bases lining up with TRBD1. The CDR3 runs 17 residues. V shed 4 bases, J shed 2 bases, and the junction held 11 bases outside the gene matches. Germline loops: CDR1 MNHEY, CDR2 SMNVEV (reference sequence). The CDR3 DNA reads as TGTGCCAGCAGTTCATCCTCAGGGGGCGCTTACACAGATACGCAGTATTTT. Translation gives CASSSSSGGAYTDTQYF.

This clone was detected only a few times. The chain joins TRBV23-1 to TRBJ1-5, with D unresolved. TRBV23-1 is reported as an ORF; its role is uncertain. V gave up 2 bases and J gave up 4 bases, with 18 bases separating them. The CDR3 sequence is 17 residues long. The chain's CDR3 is CASSQIGRLMWNQPQHF. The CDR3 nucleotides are TGCGCCAGCAGTCAAATTGGGAGGTTGATGTGGAATCAGCCCCAGCATTTT.

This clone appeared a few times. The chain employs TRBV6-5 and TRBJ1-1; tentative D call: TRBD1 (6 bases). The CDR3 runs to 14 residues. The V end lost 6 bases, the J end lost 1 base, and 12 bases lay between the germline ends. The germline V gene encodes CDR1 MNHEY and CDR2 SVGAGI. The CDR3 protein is CASSRRTANTEAFF. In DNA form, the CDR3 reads TGTGCCAGCAGCCGCCGGACAGCGAACACTGAAGCTTTCTTT.

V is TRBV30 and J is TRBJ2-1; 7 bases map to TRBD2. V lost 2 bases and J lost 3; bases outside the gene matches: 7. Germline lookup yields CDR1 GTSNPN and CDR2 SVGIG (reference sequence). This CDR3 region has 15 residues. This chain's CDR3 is CAWSYVGGYYNEQFF. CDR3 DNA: TGTGCCTGGAGTTACGTGGGGGGGTACTACAATGAGCAGTTCTTC. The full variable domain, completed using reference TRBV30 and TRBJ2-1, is SQTIHQWPATLVQPVGSPLSLECTVEGTSNPNLYWYRQAAGRGLQLLFYSVGIGQISSEVPQNLSASRPQDRQFILSSKKLLLSDSGFYLCAWSYVGGYYNEQFFGPGTRLTVL.

The CDR3 is CSPRLAGEDTQYF. The CDR3 nucleotides are TGCAGCCCAAGACTAGCGGGGGAAGATACGCAGTATTTT. The gene calls are TRBV29-1 and TRBJ2-3; 12 nucleotides align to TRBD2. CDR3 size: 13 residues. Germline V gene lookup returns CDR1 SQVTM and CDR2 ANQGSEA. The V segment lost 8 bases and the J segment 5 bases; nucleotides outside the gene matches: 5.

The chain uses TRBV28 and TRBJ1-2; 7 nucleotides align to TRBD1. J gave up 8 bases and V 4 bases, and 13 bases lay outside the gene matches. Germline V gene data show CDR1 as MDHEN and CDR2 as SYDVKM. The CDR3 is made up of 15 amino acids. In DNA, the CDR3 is TGTGCCAGCAGTTCGATCGACAGGGTGAATAAAGGCTACACCTTC. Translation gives CASSSIDRVNKGYTF.

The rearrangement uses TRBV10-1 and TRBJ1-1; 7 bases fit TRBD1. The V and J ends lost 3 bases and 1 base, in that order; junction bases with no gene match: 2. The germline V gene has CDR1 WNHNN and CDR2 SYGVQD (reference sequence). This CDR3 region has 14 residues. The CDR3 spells CASSEGGWNTEAFF. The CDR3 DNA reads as TGCGCCAGCAGTGAAGGGGGCTGGAACACTGAAGCTTTCTTT.

For the CDR3, the DNA is TGTGCCAGCAGTCGTACTAGCGGGAGTATTTACGAGCAGTACTTC. It yields the protein CASSRTSGSIYEQYF. The rearrangement uses TRBV27 and TRBJ2-7, with 11 positions matching TRBD2. The junction had 7 bases not matched to a gene; V was cut back by 5 bases and J by 4 bases. The CDR3 length is 15 residues. Looked up from germline, CDR1 is MNHEY and CDR2 is SMNVEV (reference sequence).

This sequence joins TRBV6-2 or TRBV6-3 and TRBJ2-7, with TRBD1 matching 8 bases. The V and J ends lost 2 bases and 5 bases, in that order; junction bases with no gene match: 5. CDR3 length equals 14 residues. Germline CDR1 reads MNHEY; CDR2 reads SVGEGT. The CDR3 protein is CASSYEDRVNEQYF. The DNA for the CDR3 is TGTGCCAGCAGTTACGAGGACAGGGTCAACGAGCAGTACTTC.

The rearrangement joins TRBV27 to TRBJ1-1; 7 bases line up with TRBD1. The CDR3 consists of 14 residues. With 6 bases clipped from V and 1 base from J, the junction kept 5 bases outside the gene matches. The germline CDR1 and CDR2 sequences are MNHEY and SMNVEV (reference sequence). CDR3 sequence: CASRAGGTNTEAFF. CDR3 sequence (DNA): TGTGCCAGCAGGGCAGGGGGGACGAACACTGAAGCTTTCTTT.

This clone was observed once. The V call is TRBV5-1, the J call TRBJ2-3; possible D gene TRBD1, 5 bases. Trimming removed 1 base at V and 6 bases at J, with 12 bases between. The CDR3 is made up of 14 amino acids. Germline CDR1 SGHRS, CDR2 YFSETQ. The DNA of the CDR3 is TGCGCCAGCAGCTTGCAGCTGGGGCAGGATACGCAGTATTTT. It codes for CASSLQLGQDTQYF.

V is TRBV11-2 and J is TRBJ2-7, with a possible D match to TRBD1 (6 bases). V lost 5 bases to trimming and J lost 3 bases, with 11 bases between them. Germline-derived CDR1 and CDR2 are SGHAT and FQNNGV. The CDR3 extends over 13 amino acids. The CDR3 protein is CASSLGQLYEQYF. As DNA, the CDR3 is TGTGCCAGCAGCCTTGGACAGCTCTACGAGCAGTACTTC.

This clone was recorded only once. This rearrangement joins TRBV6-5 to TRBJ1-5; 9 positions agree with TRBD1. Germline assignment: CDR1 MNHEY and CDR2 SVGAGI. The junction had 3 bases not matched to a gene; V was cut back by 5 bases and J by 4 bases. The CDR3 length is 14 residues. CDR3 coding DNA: TGTGCCAGCAGTACCGACAGGGGGAATCAGCCCCAGCATTTT. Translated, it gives CASSTDRGNQPQHF.